What follows is one T cell receptor beta chain and its context. Its antigen is as yet unknown. Assay used: immunoSEQ multiplex PCR; TCRdb lists only in-frame clones, some missing. The sample holds tens of thousands of clones, roughly nine tenths seen once. Germline CDR1 SGHTA, CDR2 FQGNSA. V shed 7 bases, J shed 4 bases, and the junction held 11 bases outside the gene matches. This CDR3 spans 15 amino acids. This entry is derived from a study of OX40 agonist ivuxolimab in advanced cancers. About the research overall: A partial response was reached by three patients: one with hepatocellular carcinoma and two with cutaneous melanoma.

Study-wide findings and caveats: No determination was made of the antigen specificity of the expanded peripheral T cells. CD8+ T cells showed, on average, more clonal expansion than CD4+ cells.

The chain links TRBV7-2 to TRBJ1-1; 8 positions match TRBD1. The sequence came from an adult with an advanced solid tumor such as melanoma, head and neck, liver or kidney cancer. This material consisted of CD4+ or CD8+ T cells sorted from blood, taken in a trial of the OX40 agonist ivuxolimab. The CDR3: CASTQSTGVGTEAFF. Written as DNA, the CDR3 is TGTGCCAGCACTCAATCGACAGGGGTCGGCACTGAAGCTTTCTTT.